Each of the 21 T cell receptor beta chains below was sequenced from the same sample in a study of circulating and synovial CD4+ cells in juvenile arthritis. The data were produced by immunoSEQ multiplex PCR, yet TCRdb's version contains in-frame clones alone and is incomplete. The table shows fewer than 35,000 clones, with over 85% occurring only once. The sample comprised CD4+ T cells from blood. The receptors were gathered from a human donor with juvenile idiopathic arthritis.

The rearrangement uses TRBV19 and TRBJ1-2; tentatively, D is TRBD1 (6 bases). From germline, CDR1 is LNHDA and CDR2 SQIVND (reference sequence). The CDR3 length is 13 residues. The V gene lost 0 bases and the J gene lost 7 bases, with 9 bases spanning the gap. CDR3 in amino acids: CASSIEGASGYTF. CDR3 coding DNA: TGTGCCAGTAGTATAGAGGGGGCCAGTGGCTACACCTTC.

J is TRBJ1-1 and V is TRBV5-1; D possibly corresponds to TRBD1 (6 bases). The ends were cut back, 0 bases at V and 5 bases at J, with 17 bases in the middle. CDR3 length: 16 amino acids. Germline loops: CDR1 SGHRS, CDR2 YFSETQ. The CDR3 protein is CASSLAKTGIGTEAFF. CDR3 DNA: TGCGCCAGCAGCTTGGCCAAAACAGGGATTGGGACTGAAGCTTTCTTT.

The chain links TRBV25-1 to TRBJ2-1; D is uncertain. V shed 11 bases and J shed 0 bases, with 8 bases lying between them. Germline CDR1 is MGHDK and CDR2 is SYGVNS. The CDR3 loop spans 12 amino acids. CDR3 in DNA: TGTGCCGTCGAGAACTCCTACAATGAGCAGTTCTTC. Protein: CAVENSYNEQFF.

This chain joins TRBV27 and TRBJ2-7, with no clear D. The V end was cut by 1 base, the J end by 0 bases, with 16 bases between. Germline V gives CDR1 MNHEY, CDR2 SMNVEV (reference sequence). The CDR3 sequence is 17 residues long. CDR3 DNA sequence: TGTGCCAGCAGTTTATTTCATCCGAGTCTAAGCTCCTACGAGCAGTACTTC. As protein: CASSLFHPSLSSYEQYF.

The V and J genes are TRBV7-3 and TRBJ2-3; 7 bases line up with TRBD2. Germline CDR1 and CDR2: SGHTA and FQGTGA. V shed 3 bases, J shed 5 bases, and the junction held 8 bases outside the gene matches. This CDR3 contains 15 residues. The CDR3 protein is CASSFAYLAGDTQYF. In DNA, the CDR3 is TGTGCCAGCAGCTTTGCGTATTTAGCGGGAGATACGCAGTATTTT.

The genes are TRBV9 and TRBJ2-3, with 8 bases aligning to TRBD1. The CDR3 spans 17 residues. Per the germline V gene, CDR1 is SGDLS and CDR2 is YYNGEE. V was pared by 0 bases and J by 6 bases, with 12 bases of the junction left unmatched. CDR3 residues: CASSVAPHRGKGDTQYF. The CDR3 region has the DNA TGTGCCAGCAGCGTAGCTCCCCACAGGGGGAAAGGGGATACGCAGTATTTT.

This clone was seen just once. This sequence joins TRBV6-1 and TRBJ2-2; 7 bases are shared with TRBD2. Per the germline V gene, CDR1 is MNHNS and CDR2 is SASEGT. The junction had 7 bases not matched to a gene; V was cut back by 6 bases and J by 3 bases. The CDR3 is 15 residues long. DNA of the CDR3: TGTGCCAGCAGGAGGCGACTAGCCGACACCGGGGAGCTGTTTTTT. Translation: CASRRRLADTGELFF.

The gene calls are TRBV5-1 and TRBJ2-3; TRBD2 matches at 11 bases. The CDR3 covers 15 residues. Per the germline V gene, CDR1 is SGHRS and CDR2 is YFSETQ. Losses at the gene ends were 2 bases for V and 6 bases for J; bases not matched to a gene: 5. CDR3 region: CASSFSGRAADTQYF. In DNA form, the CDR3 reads TGCGCCAGCAGCTTTAGCGGGAGGGCCGCCGATACGCAGTATTTT.

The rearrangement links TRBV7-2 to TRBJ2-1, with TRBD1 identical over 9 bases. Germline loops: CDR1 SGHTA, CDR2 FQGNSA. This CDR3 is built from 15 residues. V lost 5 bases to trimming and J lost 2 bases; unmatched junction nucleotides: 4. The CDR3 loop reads CASSPRTGAYNEQFF. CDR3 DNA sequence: TGTGCCAGCAGCCCCAGGACAGGGGCCTACAATGAGCAGTTCTTC.

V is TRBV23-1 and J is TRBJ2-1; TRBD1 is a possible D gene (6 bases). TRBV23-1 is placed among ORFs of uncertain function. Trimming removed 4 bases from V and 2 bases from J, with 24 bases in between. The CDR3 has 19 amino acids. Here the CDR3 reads CASSPFTHLQGLTYNEQFF. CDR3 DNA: TGCGCCAGCAGTCCCTTCACCCACCTACAGGGCTTAACCTACAATGAGCAGTTCTTC.

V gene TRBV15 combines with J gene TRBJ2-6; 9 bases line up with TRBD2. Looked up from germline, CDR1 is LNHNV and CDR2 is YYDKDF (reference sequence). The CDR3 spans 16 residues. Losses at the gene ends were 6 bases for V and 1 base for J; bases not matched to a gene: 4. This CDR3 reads CATRREGASGANVLTF. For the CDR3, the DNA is TGTGCCACCAGGCGGGAGGGGGCATCTGGGGCCAACGTCCTGACTTTC.

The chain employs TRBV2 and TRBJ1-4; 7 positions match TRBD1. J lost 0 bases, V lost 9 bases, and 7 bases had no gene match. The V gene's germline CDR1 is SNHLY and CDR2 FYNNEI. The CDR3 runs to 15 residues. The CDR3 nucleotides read TGTGCCAGTAACAGGGGTACTGCAACTAATGAAAAACTGTTTTTT. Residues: CASNRGTATNEKLFF. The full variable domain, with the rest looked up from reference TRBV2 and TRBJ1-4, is EPEVTQTPSHQVTQMGQEVILRCVPISNHLYFYWYRQILGQKVEFLVSFYNNEISEKSEIFDDQFSVERPDGSNFTLKIRSTKLEDSAMYFCASNRGTATNEKLFFGSGTQLSVL.

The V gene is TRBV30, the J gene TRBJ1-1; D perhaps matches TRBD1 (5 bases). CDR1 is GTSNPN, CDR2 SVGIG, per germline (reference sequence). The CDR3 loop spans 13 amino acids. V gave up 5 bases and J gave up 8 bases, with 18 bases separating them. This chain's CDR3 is CAWLLTRVGEAFF. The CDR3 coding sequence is TGTGCCTGGCTTTTAACCAGGGTGGGCGAAGCTTTCTTT.

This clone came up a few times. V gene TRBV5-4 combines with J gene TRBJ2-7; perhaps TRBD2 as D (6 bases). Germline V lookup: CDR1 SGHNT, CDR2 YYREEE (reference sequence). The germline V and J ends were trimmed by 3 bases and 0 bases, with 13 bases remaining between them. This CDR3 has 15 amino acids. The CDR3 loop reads CASSSPGRDSYEQYF. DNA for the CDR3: TGTGCCAGCAGCTCTCCTGGGCGGGACTCCTACGAGCAGTACTTC.

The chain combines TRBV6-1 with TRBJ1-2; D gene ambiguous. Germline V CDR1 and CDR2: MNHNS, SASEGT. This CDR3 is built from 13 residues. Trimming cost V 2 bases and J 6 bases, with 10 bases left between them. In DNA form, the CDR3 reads TGTGCCAGCAGTGAAAAACATATGGATGGCTACACCTTC. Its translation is CASSEKHMDGYTF.

CDR3 loop: CASEALRGNSYEQYF. In nucleotides, the CDR3 is TGTGCCAGCGAGGCTCTGCGGGGTAACTCCTACGAGCAGTACTTC. V usage is TRBV28 and J usage is TRBJ2-7; a weak D match, TRBD2 (6 bases). Germline lookup yields CDR1 MDHEN and CDR2 SYDVKM. This CDR3 is built from 15 residues. V dropped 8 bases and J dropped 0 bases, with 17 bases sitting between them.

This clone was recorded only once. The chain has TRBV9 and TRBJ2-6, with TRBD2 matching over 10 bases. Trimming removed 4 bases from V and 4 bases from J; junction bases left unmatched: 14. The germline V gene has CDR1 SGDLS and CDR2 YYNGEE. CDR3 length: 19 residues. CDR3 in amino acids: CASSPLGSGRAEGANVLTF. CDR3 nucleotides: TGTGCCAGCAGCCCCCTGGGGAGCGGGAGGGCCGAAGGGGCCAACGTCCTGACTTTC.

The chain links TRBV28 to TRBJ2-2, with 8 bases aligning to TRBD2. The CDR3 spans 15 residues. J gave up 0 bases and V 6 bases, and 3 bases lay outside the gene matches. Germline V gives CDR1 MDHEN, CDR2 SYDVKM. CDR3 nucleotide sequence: TGTGCCAGCAGACCGGGACTAGCGAACACCGGGGAGCTGTTTTTT. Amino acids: CASRPGLANTGELFF.

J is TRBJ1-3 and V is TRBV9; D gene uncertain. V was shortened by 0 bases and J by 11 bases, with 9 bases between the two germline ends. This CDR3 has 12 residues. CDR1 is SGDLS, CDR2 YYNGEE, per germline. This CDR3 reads CASSVAGRAIYF. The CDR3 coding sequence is TGTGCCAGCAGCGTAGCGGGTCGCGCCATATATTTT.

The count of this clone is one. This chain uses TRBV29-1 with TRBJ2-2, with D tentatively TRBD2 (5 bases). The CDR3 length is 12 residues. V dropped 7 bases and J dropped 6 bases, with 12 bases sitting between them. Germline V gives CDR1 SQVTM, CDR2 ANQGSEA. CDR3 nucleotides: TGCAGCGGCGTCTCCGGGGCCGGGGAGCTGTTTTTT. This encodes CSGVSGAGELFF.

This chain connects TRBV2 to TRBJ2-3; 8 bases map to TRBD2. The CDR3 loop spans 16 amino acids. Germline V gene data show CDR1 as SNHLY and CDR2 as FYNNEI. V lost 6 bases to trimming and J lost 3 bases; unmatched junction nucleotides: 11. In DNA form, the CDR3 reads TGTGCCAGCAGGGCCCGGGGGGGACGTGGTACAGATACGCAGTATTTT. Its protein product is CASRARGGRGTDTQYF.